This is a list of T cell receptor beta chains from one sample in a study of T cells in Graves' hyperthyroidism and ophthalmopathy. TCRdb reanalysed the multiplex PCR reads using MiXCR and keeps one entry per CDR3 protein. The table shows hundreds of thousands of distinct CDR3 sequences, with approximately 14% occurring only once. The sample taken for sequencing was blood. The source is a woman between 45 and 60 years old with Graves' ophthalmopathy. Both conserved end residues are part of each CDR3. Each record gives: CDR3 protein, J gene, D gene, V gene. D genes are given only for firm matches.

CDR3aa: CASSIDGRIVGELFF
j_gene: TRBJ2-2
d_gene: TRBD2
v_gene: TRBV19

CDR3aa: CASSVAITSDSYEQYF
j_gene: TRBJ2-7
d_gene: TRBD2
v_gene: TRBV9

CDR3aa: CATSDLTGRDRGLGGTGELFF
j_gene: TRBJ2-2
d_gene: TRBD1
v_gene: TRBV24-1

CDR3aa: CASSVTGAGGNTEAFF
j_gene: TRBJ1-1
d_gene: TRBD1
v_gene: TRBV9

CDR3aa: CASSLGLGADYGCTF
j_gene: TRBJ1-2
d_gene: -
v_gene: TRBV5-6

CDR3aa: CASSYSRLAGGNYEQYF
j_gene: TRBJ2-7
d_gene: TRBD2
v_gene: TRBV6-6

CDR3aa: CASSYSQGTAFF
j_gene: TRBJ1-1
d_gene: -
v_gene: TRBV6-9

CDR3aa: CASSPPQGNSGANVLTF
j_gene: TRBJ2-6
d_gene: -
v_gene: TRBV5-4

CDR3aa: CASSLRTSGSHNEQFF
j_gene: TRBJ2-1
d_gene: TRBD2
v_gene: TRBV7-3

CDR3aa: CSASTGTNSPLHF
j_gene: TRBJ1-6
d_gene: -
v_gene: TRBV20-1

CDR3aa: CSANSRSWGLEKISSYNEQFF
j_gene: TRBJ2-1
d_gene: TRBD2
v_gene: TRBV20-1

CDR3aa: CSGGLGVFNEQFF
j_gene: TRBJ2-1
d_gene: -
v_gene: TRBV20-1

CDR3aa: CASSLGQGIGYTF
j_gene: TRBJ1-2
d_gene: -
v_gene: TRBV5-1

CDR3aa: CASSAAGEVPYEQYF
j_gene: TRBJ2-7
d_gene: TRBD2
v_gene: TRBV18